This TCR beta chain is drawn from a study of blood T cells in healthy people across ages. Combining a sample-barcoded 5' primer with a J-beta primer mix, a second PCR ran for roughly 6 to 11 cycles. The authors tagged each cDNA molecule using a template-switch adaptor with 12 random nucleotides. TCRdb used MiXCR to reprocess the 5' RACE reads, holding one entry per CDR3 protein. This table holds about 1.1 million distinct CDR3 sequences, more than 30% found once. The length of the CDR3 is 13 residues. Trimming took 7 bases from V and 4 from J; bases not matched to a gene: 5. The germline gives CDR1 SGHKS, CDR2 YYEKEE (reference sequence).

The rearrangement links TRBV5-5 to TRBJ2-5; 9 bases match TRBD1. Sequences were obtained from blood. The receptor comes from a man in his late teens or twenties in good health. The DNA of the CDR3 is TGTGCCAGCGGGGGGACAGGGTCAGAGACCCAGTACTTC. Its protein product is CASGGTGSETQYF.